This T cell receptor (beta chain) was sequenced in a study of CD8 T cells in Susac syndrome. About this clonotype: Its antigen is not known.

An amount of RNA that ranged from 0.5 to 1 ug was reverse transcribed with random hexamers. A single record per CDR3 protein comes from TCRdb applying MiXCR to the immunoSEQ multiplex PCR reads. Of around 23,000 distinct CDR3 sequences detected, just over 90% appear once; the ten largest clones hold 0.6% to 0.8%. Findings of the study overall: Expansion of Susac CD8+ clones peaked in TEMRA cells and in active patients.

Trimming removed 3 bases from V and 1 base from J, with 13 bases in between. This CDR3 spans 16 amino acids. The germline V gene has CDR1 MDHEN and CDR2 SYDVKM. The TCR originated in a human donor with Susac syndrome. Source material: CD8+ T cells from PBMCs. V gene TRBV28 combines with J gene TRBJ1-5; D call uncertain. The CDR3 here is CASSFVRRLSNQPQHF. CDR3 sequence (DNA): TGTGCCAGCAGTTTCGTTAGACGTCTCAGCAATCAGCCCCAGCATTTT.